This T cell receptor beta chain emerged from a study of OX40 agonist ivuxolimab in advanced cancers. Background on the study: The patients received agonistic anti-OX40 (CD134) antibody ivuxolimab. General study findings and limits: The average count of expanded clones was higher among CD8+ T cells than among CD4+.

This clone occurred a few times. Its antigen is still unknown. Repertoires were generated with immunoSEQ multiplex PCR, while TCRdb's copy carries only in-frame clones and drops some. Of 57,000 or so clones listed, approximately 86% were seen once; the top ten hold roughly 1.3%. Germline V gene data show CDR1 as SGHVS and CDR2 as FQNEAQ. The length of the CDR3 is 14 residues. V was clipped by 3 bases and J by 3 bases, with 11 bases between them. Peripheral blood came from all dose cohorts at three timepoints. Sequencing was performed on CD4+ or CD8+ T cells sorted from blood, taken in a trial of the OX40 agonist ivuxolimab. The chain joins TRBV7-8 to TRBJ1-2, with D hard to call. This TCR derives from an adult with an advanced solid tumor such as melanoma, head and neck, liver or kidney cancer. Written as DNA, the CDR3 is TGTGCCAGCAGCTTGAGCCCTCGGGACTATGGCTACACCTTC. This codes for CASSLSPRDYGYTF.